These 2 T cell receptor beta chains share one sample of origin, sequenced in a study of blood T cell repertoires in COVID-19. Here immunoSEQ multiplex PCR was the method, and the copy in TCRdb shows in-frame clones only, minus some. The sample records fewer than 110,000 clones, roughly 82% being singletons. Sequenced material: peripheral blood. These receptors all stem from a human donor in a cohort sampled during active COVID-19.

The table lists this clone with a few counts. The chain links TRBV27 to TRBJ1-6, with a tentative D call TRBD1 (5 bases). In germline, CDR1 is MNHEY, CDR2 SMNVEV (reference sequence). The V gene lost 0 bases and the J gene lost 5 bases, with 17 bases spanning the gap. The CDR3 extends over 18 amino acids. In nucleotides, the CDR3 is TGTGCCAGCAGTTTATCCAGGGCGGCGGGGCGGGATAATTCACCCCTCCACTTT. Translated, it gives CASSLSRAAGRDNSPLHF.

The chain couples TRBV5-1 to TRBJ2-7; 10 positions agree with TRBD2. The CDR3 has 16 residues. Germline V lookup: CDR1 SGHRS, CDR2 YFSETQ. The V gene end was trimmed by 0 bases and the J gene end by 0 bases; junction bases not matched to a gene: 3. The DNA for the CDR3 is TGCGCCAGCAGCTTGGTAGCGGGGGGCAGCTCCTACGAGCAGTACTTC. Its translation: CASSLVAGGSSYEQYF.